The 22 T cell receptor beta chains in this list originate from one sample, sequenced in a study of T cells in Graves' hyperthyroidism and ophthalmopathy. The investigators amplified TCR beta CDR3 regions from RNA transcripts. First-round RT-PCR with HTBI primers amplified the TCR CDR3 region. TCRdb re-called the multiplex PCR reads through MiXCR, storing one row per CDR3 protein. This sample has about 360,000 distinct CDR3 sequences; around 14% occur once, and the top ten carry about 9.1%. The sample consisted of blood. The receptors come from a woman between 18 and 29 years old with Graves' hyperthyroidism.

In this sample, this clonotype turned up many times. This chain uses TRBV12-3 or TRBV12-4 with TRBJ1-2; 10 nucleotides match TRBD1. CDR3 length: 13 residues. Losses at the gene ends were 5 bases for V and 4 bases for J; bases not matched to a gene: 1. CDR3 sequence: CASSRQGAYGYTF. In nucleotides, the CDR3 is TGTGCCAGCAGTCGACAGGGGGCCTATGGCTACACCTTC.

This clonotype was seen repeatedly, ten times or more. The chain has TRBV2 and TRBJ1-4; the D is unclear. Germline values: CDR1 SNHLY, CDR2 FYNNEI. The CDR3 extends over 13 amino acids. The V gene lost 6 bases and the J gene lost 8 bases, with 13 bases spanning the gap. Written as DNA, the CDR3 is TGTGCCAGCAGGGCAGGCAGAAGGGAAAAACTGTTTTTT. Protein: CASRAGRREKLFF.

This clonotype was recorded many times. The CDR3 coding sequence is TGTGCCAGCAGCTTAGAGGACTTTTACGAGCAGTACTTC. Translating gives CASSLEDFYEQYF. The chain employs TRBV7-9 and TRBJ2-7, with D tentatively TRBD2 (5 bases). The germline gives CDR1 SEHNR, CDR2 FQNEAQ (reference sequence). The CDR3 consists of 13 residues. V lost 1 base and J 4 bases, leaving 8 bases between the germline ends.

This clonotype was detected ten times or more. The chain couples TRBV7-2 to TRBJ2-5; D may be TRBD2 (6 bases). Looked up from germline, CDR1 is SGHTA and CDR2 is FQGNSA. The CDR3 runs 14 residues. Trimming removed 4 bases at V and 1 base at J, with 10 bases between. The CDR3 bases are TGTGCCAGCAGCTCCCGGGACTTCCAAGAGACCCAGTACTTC. Protein: CASSSRDFQETQYF.

This clonotype was recorded a few times. V and J are TRBV7-9 and TRBJ1-6; D unresolved. The CDR3 contains 17 residues. Trimming stripped 7 bases from V and 7 bases from J, with 23 bases between. Germline V CDR1 and CDR2: SEHNR, FQNEAQ (reference sequence). CDR3: CASTFTPGPEGNSPLHF. CDR3 nucleotide sequence: TGTGCCAGCACCTTCACTCCGGGTCCTGAGGGAAATTCACCCCTCCACTTT.

This clonotype was detected ten times or more. The chain employs TRBV20-1 and TRBJ2-5; tentatively, D is TRBD2 (6 bases). Trimming stripped 7 bases from V and 5 bases from J, with 14 bases between. This CDR3 has 12 residues. The germline V gene encodes CDR1 DFQATT and CDR2 SNEGSKA (reference sequence). CDR3 loop: CSVATRGETQYF. The CDR3 DNA is TGCAGTGTAGCGACTAGAGGGGAGACCCAGTACTTC.

This clonotype was seen many times. The chain couples TRBV10-3 to TRBJ2-7; 7 bases agree with TRBD2. The CDR3 covers 15 residues. Losses at the gene ends were 0 bases for V and 4 bases for J; bases not matched to a gene: 6. The germline CDR1 and CDR2 sequences are ENHRY and SYGVKD. This CDR3 reads CAISESGAGSYEQYF. CDR3 in DNA: TGTGCCATCAGTGAGTCAGGAGCGGGAAGTTACGAGCAGTACTTC.

This clonotype occurred many times. This chain uses TRBV2 with TRBJ2-7; tentatively, D is TRBD2 (6 bases). V lost 4 bases and J 4 bases, leaving 17 bases between the germline ends. From germline, CDR1 is SNHLY and CDR2 FYNNEI. The CDR3 is 15 amino acids. The CDR3 loop reads CASSASGAGEYEQYF. The CDR3 nucleotides read TGTGCCAGCAGTGCTTCGGGAGCGGGCGAATACGAGCAGTACTTC.

The sample holds many counts of this clonotype. The rearrangement uses TRBV5-1 and TRBJ1-1, with D perhaps matching TRBD1 (6 bases). The CDR3 totals 14 residues. The ends were cut back, 4 bases at V and 3 bases at J, with 13 bases in the middle. In germline, CDR1 is SGHRS, CDR2 YFSETQ. In DNA, the CDR3 is TGCGCCAGCAGCCCAACGACAGGAGACACTGAAGCTTTCTTT. The encoded protein is CASSPTTGDTEAFF.

There are many counts of this clonotype. The genes are TRBV10-3 and TRBJ2-5, with 10 bases fitting TRBD2. Germline V gene sequence: CDR1 ENHRY, CDR2 SYGVKD. The CDR3 runs to 15 residues. The ends lost 3 bases at V and 1 base at J; junction bases unmatched: 2. CDR3 DNA sequence: TGTGCCATCAGTGATAGCGGGGGGTCCCAAGAGACCCAGTACTTC. Encoded protein: CAISDSGGSQETQYF.

This clonotype was seen at least ten times. The chain has TRBV20-1 and TRBJ2-7, with TRBD1 matching over 7 bases. Germline V gives CDR1 DFQATT, CDR2 SNEGSKA (reference sequence). Losses at the gene ends were 6 bases for V and 2 bases for J; bases not matched to a gene: 4. The CDR3 extends over 12 amino acids. The CDR3 region is CSARDRAYEQYF. The CDR3 DNA reads TGCAGTGCCCGGGACAGAGCCTACGAGCAGTACTTC.

This clonotype was recorded at least ten times. V usage is TRBV2 and J usage is TRBJ2-6; no firm D call. Trimming stripped 6 bases from V and 3 bases from J, with 12 bases between. Germline V gene sequence: CDR1 SNHLY, CDR2 FYNNEI. The CDR3 is 15 residues long. The CDR3 region has the DNA TGTGCCAGCAGAGCTCCTTCGGGTGGGGCCAACGTCCTGACTTTC. Its translation: CASRAPSGGANVLTF.

This clonotype was seen a few times. The chain links TRBV19 to TRBJ1-6; D gene ambiguous. There are 15 residues in the CDR3. The V gene's germline CDR1 is LNHDA and CDR2 SQIVND (reference sequence). V was cut by 9 bases and J by 0 bases, with 12 bases left in between. The CDR3 coding sequence is TGTGCCAGCACGCTTCGGGTCTCCTATAATTCACCCCTCCACTTT. Its protein product is CASTLRVSYNSPLHF.

This clonotype occurred many times. J is TRBJ2-1 and V is TRBV27; D possibly matches TRBD1 or TRBD2 (5 bases each). The CDR3 length is 15 residues. Trimming removed 6 bases at V and 2 bases at J, with 14 bases between. Per the germline V gene, CDR1 is MNHEY and CDR2 is SMNVEV (reference sequence). CDR3 nucleotides: TGTGCCAGCAGGGAGGCCTGGGACCCCTACAATGAGCAGTTCTTC. This encodes CASREAWDPYNEQFF.

This clonotype has a count of ten or more. The rearrangement uses TRBV20-1 and TRBJ2-7, with D unresolved. CDR3 length: 11 amino acids. Germline V lookup: CDR1 DFQATT, CDR2 SNEGSKA (reference sequence). The V and J ends lost 5 bases and 3 bases respectively, with 8 bases between them. The CDR3 nucleotides are TGCAGTGCTTCGGACGACTACGAGCAGTACTTC. Translation gives CSASDDYEQYF.

This clonotype was detected many times. The rearrangement joins TRBV18 to TRBJ2-5; either TRBD1 or TRBD2 may fit D (5 bases each). The CDR3 has 16 amino acids. Deletions cut 3 bases from V and 5 bases from J, with 19 bases between. CDR1 KGHSH and CDR2 LQKENI come from the germline V gene. CDR3 amino acids: CASSPLPGPPGETQYF. The DNA of the CDR3 is TGTGCCAGCTCACCGTTACCGGGACCTCCGGGGGAGACCCAGTACTTC.

This clonotype came up many times. CDR3 in amino acids: CASRRNWDYSTDTQYF. For the CDR3, the DNA is TGTGCCAGCAGACGCAATTGGGACTACAGCACAGATACGCAGTATTTT. The V and J genes are TRBV7-9 and TRBJ2-3, with 7 bases fitting TRBD2. Germline values: CDR1 SEHNR, CDR2 FQNEAQ (reference sequence). CDR3 length: 16 residues. The ends lost 6 bases at V and 0 bases at J; junction bases unmatched: 9.

This clonotype has more than one count but fewer than ten. This chain connects TRBV6-2 or TRBV6-3 to TRBJ2-2, with TRBD1 matching over 9 bases. J lost 8 bases, V lost 6 bases, and 4 bases had no gene match. Per germline, CDR1 MNHEY and CDR2 SVGEGT. This CDR3 region has 13 residues. DNA of the CDR3: TGTGCCAGCAGACGGACAGGGGAAGGGGAGCTGTTTTTT. Translated: CASRRTGEGELFF.

This clonotype came up a few times. The V call is TRBV4-1, the J call TRBJ1-6; D is unclear. The V end was cut by 4 bases, the J end by 4 bases, with 8 bases between. The CDR3 is 14 residues long. Germline CDR1 MGHRA, CDR2 YSYEKL. The CDR3 DNA reads TGCGCCAGCAGCCCTAGCACATATAATTCACCCCTCCACTTT. Its translation is CASSPSTYNSPLHF.

The chain employs TRBV13 and TRBJ2-7, with 9 nucleotides matching TRBD1. CDR1 PRHDT and CDR2 FYEKMQ come from the germline V gene (reference sequence). The CDR3 runs to 13 residues. J was trimmed by 9 bases and V by 5 bases; bases with no gene match: 8. In DNA form, the CDR3 reads TGTGCCAGCAGCCAGGGGACAGGGAATGTGCAGTACTTC. This sequence encodes CASSQGTGNVQYF.

This clonotype appeared many times. This chain joins TRBV6-1 and TRBJ1-1, with a weak D call TRBD1 (5 bases). Germline CDR1 and CDR2: MNHNS and SASEGT. Deletions cut 5 bases from V and 5 bases from J, with 18 bases between. The CDR3 has 15 residues. The CDR3 is CASSSLGPHKTEAFF. The CDR3 DNA reads as TGTGCCAGCAGTTCCCTGGGGCCACACAAGACTGAAGCTTTCTTT.

The chain carries TRBV6-5 and TRBJ2-7; unclear D gene. The ends were cut back, 4 bases at V and 3 bases at J, with 7 bases in the middle. From germline, CDR1 is MNHEY and CDR2 SVGAGI. CDR3 size: 12 residues. CDR3 protein: CASSFHYYEQYF. The CDR3 DNA follows: TGTGCCAGCAGTTTCCACTACTACGAGCAGTACTTC.